A selection of T cell receptor beta chains follows, all from one sample in a study of blood T cells in healthy people across ages. One entry per CDR3 protein, called by TCRdb with MiXCR from the 5' RACE reads. Among about 1,600,000 distinct CDR3 sequences listed, 42% were seen once. The specimen sequenced was blood. All receptors derive from a woman under 30 in good health. CDR3s include the opening cysteine and the closing phenylalanine or tryptophan. The D gene is left open where the match is weak. Some rows have no size entry. The others give once, few or many, or a class for an expanded clone.

abundance | d_gene | j_gene | v_gene | CDR3aa | CDR3nt
NA | NA | TRBJ1-2 | TRBV12-3/TRBV12-4 | CASSFLLEGSGYTF | TGTGCCAGCAGTTTTTTGCTTGAGGGGAGCGGCTACACCTTC
NA | NA | TRBJ2-5 | TRBV7-7 | CASSLLASRKGLETQYF | TGTGCTAGCAGCTTACTTGCGTCCAGGAAGGGGTTAGAGACCCAGTACTTC
few | NA | TRBJ1-1 | TRBV29-1 | CSVVSLGAQQGKNTEAFF | TGCAGCGTTGTCTCGCTCGGGGCTCAACAGGGAAAGAACACTGAAGCTTTCTTT
NA | TRBD1 | TRBJ2-2 | TRBV20-1 | CSASEGQGAGTGELFF | TGCAGTGCTAGTGAGGGACAGGGGGCCGGCACCGGGGAGCTGTTTTTT
NA | NA | TRBJ2-7 | TRBV10-3 | CAITGESSYEQYF | TGTGCCATCACCGGGGAAAGTTCATACGAGCAGTACTTC
NA | TRBD1 | TRBJ1-4 | TRBV15 | CATSTGQGYTTNEKLFF | TGTGCCACCAGCACTGGACAGGGATACACAACTAATGAAAAACTGTTTTTT
few | NA | TRBJ2-5 | TRBV9 | CASSPWAGGKETQYF | TGTGCCAGCAGCCCATGGGCCGGCGGGAAAGAGACCCAGTACTTC
NA | NA | TRBJ1-2 | TRBV2 | CASGRVVNYGYTF | TGTGCCAGTGGAAGGGTAGTGAACTATGGCTACACCTTC
NA | TRBD2 | TRBJ2-4 | TRBV3-1 | CASSQDAGLAGGLYF | TGTGCCAGCAGCCAAGATGCAGGACTAGCGGGGGGGTTGTACTTC
NA | TRBD1 | TRBJ1-6 | TRBV6-5 | CASSRQGSESPLHF | TGTGCCAGCAGCAGACAGGGGTCGGAATCACCCCTCCACTTT
NA | TRBD1 | TRBJ1-1 | TRBV29-1 | CSTGQGGHGTEAFF | TGCAGCACAGGACAGGGTGGCCATGGCACTGAAGCTTTCTTT
NA | NA | TRBJ1-1 | TRBV11-2 | CANSLSGSNTEAFF | TGTGCCAACAGCTTAAGCGGGTCGAACACTGAAGCTTTCTTT
few | NA | TRBJ2-4 | TRBV28 | CASSFWGKSENIQYF | TGTGCCAGCAGTTTTTGGGGGAAATCCGAAAACATTCAGTACTTC
few | NA | TRBJ2-3 | TRBV6-1 | CASRTQGIVADTQYF | TGTGCCAGCAGGACGCAGGGGATAGTTGCAGATACGCAGTATTTT
NA | NA | TRBJ2-1 | TRBV19 | CASSMAGPYNEQFF | TGTGCCAGTAGTATGGCCGGTCCCTACAATGAGCAGTTCTTC
NA | NA | TRBJ1-1 | TRBV20-1 | CSAGRGQDEAFF | TGCAGTGCTGGCCGCGGCCAAGATGAAGCTTTCTTT
NA | NA | TRBJ2-1 | TRBV7-9 | CASCALLDEQFF | TGTGCCAGCTGCGCCCTGTTGGATGAGCAGTTCTTC
once | NA | TRBJ1-1 | TRBV20-1 | CSASLGGPITEAFF | TGCAGTGCTAGTCTCGGGGGCCCTATCACTGAAGCTTTCTTT
NA | NA | TRBJ1-6 | TRBV7-9 | CASSSQGGSPLHF | TGTGCCAGCAGCTCACAGGGTGGGTCACCCCTCCACTTT
NA | NA | TRBJ1-1 | TRBV20-1 | CSARVGNPLNTEAFF | TGCAGTGCTAGAGTAGGTAACCCTCTGAACACTGAAGCTTTCTTT
NA | NA | TRBJ1-1 | TRBV10-3 | CAIKEITEAFF | TGTGCCATCAAAGAGATAACTGAAGCTTTCTTT
NA | NA | TRBJ2-1 | TRBV7-2 | CASSLNPLVLRNEQFF | TGTGCCAGCAGCTTAAATCCCCTAGTCCTCCGCAATGAGCAGTTCTTC
NA | NA | TRBJ2-2 | TRBV7-2 | CASSHTNTGELFF | TGTGCCAGCAGCCACACGAACACCGGGGAGCTGTTTTTT
NA | NA | TRBJ2-5 | TRBV15 | CATRNVGGQETQYF | TGTGCCACCAGAAACGTAGGGGGGCAAGAGACCCAGTACTTC
few | NA | TRBJ2-5 | TRBV5-1 | CASSSTSIGPGQETQYF | TGCGCCAGCAGCTCAACCTCCATCGGGCCGGGGCAAGAGACCCAGTACTTC
NA | TRBD2 | TRBJ2-7 | TRBV7-2 | CASSRTSGSQYEQYF | TGTGCCAGCAGCCGGACTAGCGGGAGCCAATACGAGCAGTACTTC
NA | TRBD2 | TRBJ2-3 | TRBV2 | CASRPETSDTDTQYF | TGTGCCAGCAGACCCGAGACTAGCGATACAGATACGCAGTATTTT
NA | NA | TRBJ2-3 | TRBV21-1 | CASSNPDPAGTQYF | TGTGCCAGCAGCAACCCGGACCCCGCGGGTACGCAGTATTTT
few | TRBD1 | TRBJ2-3 | TRBV12-3/TRBV12-4 | CASSQGDNRFAQYF | TGTGCCAGCAGCCAGGGGGACAATCGGTTCGCGCAGTATTTT
few | TRBD2 | TRBJ2-1 | TRBV9 | CASSPGLAGPTGEQFF | TGTGCCAGCAGCCCCGGACTAGCGGGGCCCACGGGGGAGCAGTTCTTC
few | NA | TRBJ2-1 | TRBV7-2 | CASSPYGYNEQFF | TGTGCCAGCAGCCCTTACGGGTACAATGAGCAGTTCTTC
once | TRBD2 | TRBJ2-3 | TRBV6-1 | CASSEGASGSVTDTQYF | TGTGCCAGCAGTGAAGGGGCTAGCGGGAGTGTTACAGATACGCAGTATTTT
NA | NA | TRBJ1-2 | TRBV14 | CASSQEARGEESYGYTF | TGTGCCAGCAGCCAAGAGGCTAGAGGGGAGGAGAGCTATGGCTACACCTTC
NA | NA | TRBJ1-1 | TRBV30 | CAWSFSTLMNTEAFF | TGTGCCTGGAGTTTCTCGACACTTATGAACACTGAAGCTTTCTTT
few | TRBD1 | TRBJ2-5 | TRBV7-2 | CASSFQRQGRETQYF | TGTGCCAGCAGCTTTCAGAGACAGGGCCGAGAGACCCAGTACTTC
few | NA | TRBJ2-5 | TRBV9 | CASSVGPEETQYF | TGTGCCAGCAGCGTAGGTCCTGAAGAGACCCAGTACTTC
once | NA | TRBJ1-2 | TRBV6-6 | CASSTAGNGLPGYTF | TGTGCCAGCAGCACCGCGGGGAATGGGCTACCAGGCTACACCTTC
NA | TRBD2 | TRBJ2-3 | TRBV20-1 | CSARENSGRGDTQYF | TGCAGTGCTAGAGAGAATAGCGGGAGAGGAGATACGCAGTATTTT
NA | TRBD1 | TRBJ2-7 | TRBV10-3 | CAITPGQGSYEQYF | TGTGCCATCACTCCGGGACAGGGATCCTACGAGCAGTACTTC
once | NA | TRBJ2-3 | TRBV4-1 | CASSQAGERDTQYF | TGCGCCAGCAGCCAAGCAGGGGAACGGGATACGCAGTATTTT
few | NA | TRBJ2-1 | TRBV28 | CASSLESGKHEQFF | TGTGCCAGCAGTTTAGAATCAGGAAAGCATGAGCAGTTCTTC
many | NA | TRBJ2-7 | TRBV6-5 | CASSYRYCEQYF | TGTGCCAGCAGTTACCGGTACTGCGAGCAGTACTTC
NA | NA | TRBJ2-7 | TRBV6-5 | CASSWKYSHDEQYF | TGTGCCAGCAGCTGGAAATACAGCCATGACGAGCAGTACTTC
NA | TRBD2 | TRBJ2-1 | TRBV18 | CASSPPSSGAYNEQFF | TGTGCCAGCTCACCACCGAGCAGCGGGGCCTACAATGAGCAGTTCTTC
NA | NA | TRBJ1-4 | TRBV6-6 | CASSYRARLNEKLFF | TGTGCCAGCAGTTATCGAGCGAGACTTAATGAAAAACTGTTTTTT
NA | NA | TRBJ2-1 | TRBV27 | CASSLSPVGPDDEQFF | TGTGCCAGCAGTTTATCGCCGGTAGGGCCGGACGATGAGCAGTTCTTC
NA | NA | TRBJ2-1 | TRBV5-5 | CASSILVLEQFF | TGTGCCAGCAGCATACTAGTTCTTGAGCAGTTCTTC
NA | NA | TRBJ2-2 | TRBV2 | CASSPGPSNTGELFF | TGTGCCAGCAGCCCAGGACCTTCGAACACCGGGGAGCTGTTTTTT
few | NA | TRBJ2-3 | TRBV5-1 | CASSLDDGSTDTQYF | TGCGCCAGCAGCTTGGACGACGGGAGCACAGATACGCAGTATTTT
many | TRBD1 | TRBJ1-4 | TRBV7-2 | CASSPQGISGKLFF | TGTGCCAGCAGCCCACAGGGGATCTCTGGAAAACTGTTTTTT
NA | NA | TRBJ1-1 | TRBV6-5 | CASSYSRMSVNTEAFF | TGTGCCAGCAGTTACTCGAGAATGTCAGTGAACACTGAAGCTTTCTTT
NA | NA | TRBJ2-5 | TRBV7-9 | CASSRTGLGQETQYF | TGTGCCAGCAGCCGCACGGGTTTGGGTCAAGAGACCCAGTACTTC
NA | TRBD2 | TRBJ2-7 | TRBV28 | CASRPTSGVYEQYF | TGTGCCAGCAGACCGACTAGCGGGGTCTACGAGCAGTACTTC